This passage covers 29 T cell receptor beta chains from one sample sequenced in a study of Graves' ophthalmopathy and Graves' hyperthyroidism. Amplification of TCR beta CDR3 regions used RNA transcripts. HTBI primers primed a first-round RT-PCR, and a second-round multiplex PCR followed. TCRdb redid the calling of the multiplex PCR reads with MiXCR, one entry per CDR3 protein. Counted here are hundreds of thousands of distinct CDR3 sequences, more than 20% occurring once; the ten biggest clones make up roughly 3.2%. Sequencing was carried out using peripheral blood. The source of these receptors is a woman between 18 and 29 years old with stable Graves' hyperthyroidism.

At least ten counts were recorded for this clonotype. V gene TRBV11-3 combines with J gene TRBJ1-5; 9 bases map to TRBD1. Losses at the gene ends were 1 base for V and 6 bases for J; bases not matched to a gene: 7. Germline values: CDR1 SGHNT, CDR2 YENEEA. This CDR3 comprises 16 residues. As DNA, the CDR3 is TGTGCCAGCAGCTTAGTTGGGACAGGGCCTCTTCAGCCCCAGCATTTT. It encodes CASSLVGTGPLQPQHF.

This clonotype was detected many times. This rearrangement joins TRBV6-2 or TRBV6-3 to TRBJ2-6; tentative D call: TRBD1 (6 bases). This CDR3 has 15 amino acids. V was trimmed by 5 bases and J by 0 bases, leaving 8 bases between them. CDR1 is MNHEY, CDR2 SVGEGT, per germline. In nucleotides, the CDR3 is TGTGCCAGCAGTGCAGGGGTCTCTGGGGCCAACGTCCTGACTTTC. It specifies CASSAGVSGANVLTF.

CDR3 bases: TGCGCCAGCAGCCAAGACCCTCTCCTCAATCAGCCCCAGCATTTT. Its translation is CASSQDPLLNQPQHF. V is TRBV4-1 and J is TRBJ1-5; no firm D call. From germline, CDR1 is MGHRA and CDR2 YSYEKL. With 0 bases removed from V and 3 bases from J, the gap between germline ends came to 9 bases. The CDR3 is 15 amino acids.

This clonotype was picked up many times. The V call is TRBV25-1, the J call TRBJ1-5, with D maybe TRBD1 (5 bases). The germline CDR1 and CDR2 sequences are MGHDK and SYGVNS. The CDR3 totals 13 residues. V gave up 3 bases and J gave up 7 bases, with 10 bases separating them. The CDR3 DNA reads TGTGCCAGCAGTGATCAGAGGGGCCAGCCCCAGCATTTT. Translated: CASSDQRGQPQHF.

The chain is built from TRBV11-2 and TRBJ1-5; 8 nucleotides align to TRBD1. J lost 12 bases, V lost 0 bases, and 4 bases had no gene match. The CDR3 covers 13 residues. Germline CDR1 SGHAT, CDR2 FQNNGV. The CDR3 DNA reads as TGTGCCAGCAGCTTAGATCGGGGACAGGACCAGCATTTT. Protein product: CASSLDRGQDQHF.

The chain employs TRBV27 and TRBJ1-2; D possibly corresponds to TRBD1 (5 bases). Trimming removed 3 bases from V and 6 bases from J, with 14 bases in between. The CDR3 covers 14 residues. Germline lookup yields CDR1 MNHEY and CDR2 SMNVEV (reference sequence). As DNA, the CDR3 is TGTGCCAGCAGTTTTCAGGGAATGATTGATGGCTACACCTTC. It codes for CASSFQGMIDGYTF.

This clonotype has just a few counts. The gene calls are TRBV7-2 and TRBJ1-2; D call uncertain. Trimming took off 2 bases at V and 8 bases at J, with 9 bases between the two ends. The length of the CDR3 is 12 residues. The germline V gene encodes CDR1 SGHTA and CDR2 FQGNSA. This CDR3 is CASSLSGWGYTF. The CDR3 DNA reads as TGTGCCAGCAGCTTATCTGGGTGGGGCTACACCTTC.

This clonotype has a count of ten or more. The chain combines TRBV7-2 with TRBJ1-2, with D tentatively TRBD1 (5 bases). CDR1 and CDR2 (germline): SGHTA, FQGNSA. The length of the CDR3 is 15 residues. The V gene lost 0 bases and the J gene lost 7 bases, with 15 bases spanning the gap. CDR3 amino acids: CASSLAAGTGFGYTF. For the CDR3, the DNA is TGTGCCAGCAGCTTAGCGGCAGGGACGGGTTTTGGCTACACCTTC.

This clonotype was recorded at least ten times. The rearrangement links TRBV2 to TRBJ2-7, with D possibly being TRBD2 (5 bases). Germline-derived CDR1 and CDR2 are SNHLY and FYNNEI. CDR3 length: 12 amino acids. Trimming took off 6 bases at V and 4 bases at J, with 10 bases between the two ends. CDR3 sequence reads: CASRAGSYEQYF. CDR3 coding DNA: TGTGCCAGCAGGGCGGGTTCATACGAGCAGTACTTC.

The CDR3 DNA reads TGTGCCAGCAGCGATGGATTCGCAGGAACCTATGGCTACACCTTC. It specifies CASSDGFAGTYGYTF. This sequence joins TRBV6-1 and TRBJ1-2; the D is unclear. The germline CDR1 and CDR2 sequences are MNHNS and SASEGT. The CDR3 contains 15 residues. Trimming took off 6 bases at V and 4 bases at J, with 18 bases between the two ends.

This clonotype showed up many times. V is TRBV6-2 or TRBV6-3 and J is TRBJ1-1; possible D gene TRBD1, 6 bases. CDR1 and CDR2 (germline): MNHEY, SVGEGT. Trimming cost V 10 bases and J 0 bases, with 12 bases left between them. The CDR3 totals 13 residues. The CDR3 DNA follows: TGTGCCATCACAGGGATGGTGAACACTGAAGCTTTCTTT. Amino acids: CAITGMVNTEAFF.

This clonotype was observed many times. The chain is built from TRBV12-3 or TRBV12-4 and TRBJ1-2, with D possibly matching TRBD1 (6 bases). There are 17 residues in the CDR3. Between the trimmed V and J ends, which lost 6 bases and 0 bases, there was a span of 20 bases. CDR3 sequence: CASSPTTATGPNYGYTF. CDR3 nucleotide sequence: TGTGCCAGCAGCCCCACTACCGCGACAGGACCTAACTATGGCTACACCTTC.

This clonotype was observed at least ten times. The chain employs TRBV20-1 and TRBJ2-7, with D tentatively TRBD1 or TRBD2 (6 bases each). In germline, CDR1 is DFQATT, CDR2 SNEGSKA (reference sequence). Trimming cost V 6 bases and J 0 bases, with 18 bases left between them. The CDR3 extends over 15 amino acids. The CDR3 region is CSAASGARSSYEQYF. The CDR3 coding sequence is TGCAGTGCCGCTTCGGGGGCGAGGAGCTCCTACGAGCAGTACTTC.

This clonotype was picked up many times. This chain joins TRBV3-1 and TRBJ2-7; the match to TRBD1 covers 9 bases. This CDR3 is built from 14 residues. Germline V gives CDR1 LGHDT, CDR2 YNNKEL (reference sequence). Germline trimming cut 8 bases from V and 4 bases from J; bases unmatched to any gene: 9. The CDR3, as DNA: TGTGCCAGCCGGCCCGGGACAGGGACTTACGAGCAGTACTTC. This sequence encodes CASRPGTGTYEQYF.

In DNA, the CDR3 is TGTGCCAGCACCCACCCGGGACAGGGGGTATCCTACGAGCAGTACTTC. Its protein product is CASTHPGQGVSYEQYF. This chain connects TRBV6-1 to TRBJ2-7; TRBD1 aligns across 11 bases. The J segment lost 1 base and the V segment lost 7 bases, leaving 9 bases of the junction unmatched. Germline V CDR1 and CDR2: MNHNS, SASEGT. The CDR3 has 16 residues.

To note about this clonotype: A much more abundant neighbour one base away suggests this may be a read error. The CDR3 end shows no conserved phenylalanine or tryptophan, and so a read error is likely. The V call is TRBV19, the J call TRBJ1-2, with TRBD1 matching 7 bases. Germline values: CDR1 LNHDA, CDR2 SQIVND (reference sequence). This CDR3 has 11 amino acids. Trimming cost V 6 bases and J 7 bases; bases outside gene matches: 2. CDR3 DNA sequence: TGTGCCAGTAGACAGGGGAGTGGCTACACCGTC. Translating gives CASRQGSGYTV.

The chain uses TRBV10-3 and TRBJ2-7; D ambiguous. This CDR3 is 14 amino acids long. Germline assignment: CDR1 ENHRY and CDR2 SYGVKD. Trimming pared 11 bases from V and 7 bases from J, leaving 24 bases between. The CDR3 reads CAPYPTACWGEQYF. DNA of the CDR3: TGTGCCCCCTATCCTACCGCATGCTGGGGTGAGCAGTACTTC.

This clonotype was counted at least ten times. The chain combines TRBV28 with TRBJ2-5; 9 positions agree with TRBD1. Looked up from germline, CDR1 is MDHEN and CDR2 is SYDVKM. The CDR3 sequence is 14 residues long. V lost 5 bases, J lost 4 bases, and 5 bases stayed unmatched. For the CDR3, the DNA is TGTGCCAGCAGTGTGCCGGGACAGGGAGAGACCCAGTACTTC. Translating it yields CASSVPGQGETQYF.

This clonotype was counted ten times or more. This sequence joins TRBV12-3 or TRBV12-4 and TRBJ1-6, with 9 positions matching TRBD1. The V segment lost 8 bases and the J segment 9 bases; nucleotides outside the gene matches: 11. The CDR3 has 15 residues. The CDR3 reads CASAPGDREGSPLHF. CDR3 DNA: TGTGCCAGCGCCCCCGGGGACAGGGAGGGTTCACCCCTCCACTTT.

The CDR3 DNA is TGTGCCAGCAGCGCGTTGAGAAAGGGTTTTGGCTACACCTTC. This translates into CASSALRKGFGYTF. V and J are TRBV12-3 or TRBV12-4 and TRBJ1-2; D not certain. V lost 6 bases to trimming and J lost 7 bases, with 18 bases between them. The length of the CDR3 is 14 residues.

This clonotype was picked up many times. The chain carries TRBV6-1 and TRBJ2-5, with TRBD2 matching 9 bases. Per the germline V gene, CDR1 is MNHNS and CDR2 is SASEGT. J gave up 4 bases and V 4 bases, and 7 bases lay outside the gene matches. The CDR3 runs to 15 residues. The CDR3, as DNA: TGTGCCAGCAGTGCCTTAGCGGGAGTCTCAGAGACCCAGTACTTC. Amino acid sequence: CASSALAGVSETQYF.

The gene calls are TRBV12-3 or TRBV12-4 and TRBJ2-7, with 8 bases identical to TRBD1. The V segment lost 6 bases and the J segment 2 bases; nucleotides outside the gene matches: 3. The CDR3 is made up of 13 amino acids. As DNA, the CDR3 is TGTGCCAGCAGCTCAGGGGGCCCCTACGAGCAGTACTTC. Amino acids: CASSSGGPYEQYF.

This clonotype was seen a few times. In nucleotides, the CDR3 is TGTGCCAGCACTAAACCGTGGGAGCAGTACTTC. Residues: CASTKPWEQYF. The V gene is TRBV7-9, the J gene TRBJ2-7; D unresolved. The CDR3 is 11 amino acids. Germline assignment: CDR1 SEHNR and CDR2 FQNEAQ (reference sequence). V lost 7 bases and J 7 bases, leaving 11 bases between the germline ends.

This clonotype was detected ten times or more. V gene TRBV7-2 combines with J gene TRBJ2-7; 7 positions match TRBD2. This CDR3 spans 15 amino acids. Trimming cost V 7 bases and J 2 bases; bases outside gene matches: 11. CDR1 SGHTA and CDR2 FQGNSA come from the germline V gene. The CDR3 coding sequence is TGTGCCAGCACCCAGGTGGGGAGGGGCCCCTACGAGCAGTACTTC. Protein sequence: CASTQVGRGPYEQYF.

This clonotype came up many times. The rearrangement joins TRBV24-1 to TRBJ1-5, with 8 bases that match TRBD1. V was clipped by 2 bases and J by 4 bases; unmatched bases: 9. The CDR3 covers 17 residues. Germline V CDR1 and CDR2: KGHDR, SFDVKD. Here the CDR3 reads CATSDSRTGLWNQPQHF. The CDR3 DNA reads TGTGCCACCAGTGATTCCCGGACAGGGTTATGGAATCAGCCCCAGCATTTT.

V is TRBV4-2 and J is TRBJ1-6, with D perhaps matching TRBD1 (5 bases). Trimming pared 1 base from V and 11 bases from J, leaving 12 bases between. Germline CDR1 and CDR2: LGHNA and YNFKEQ. The CDR3 consists of 14 residues. The CDR3 DNA is TGTGCCAGCAGCCAAGGGGGGATTGTACCACCCCTCCACTTT. This encodes CASSQGGIVPPLHF.

This clonotype appeared many times. The chain couples TRBV12-3 or TRBV12-4 to TRBJ1-5; D is perhaps TRBD1 (5 bases). Trimming shortened V by 3 bases and J by 5 bases, and 11 bases separated the two germline ends. The CDR3 contains 14 residues. The CDR3 DNA reads TGTGCCAGCAGTTTCTCAGGGTCTGATCAGCCCCAGCATTTT. Translating it yields CASSFSGSDQPQHF.

This clonotype came up many times. This chain joins TRBV11-2 and TRBJ2-7; no definite D call. Germline V gene data show CDR1 as SGHAT and CDR2 as FQNNGV. V was cut by 6 bases and J by 0 bases, with 6 bases left in between. This CDR3 contains 12 residues. The CDR3 coding sequence is TGTGCCAGCAGTCTGAGCTCCTACGAGCAGTACTTC. It encodes CASSLSSYEQYF.

At least ten counts were recorded for this clonotype. The V call is TRBV9, the J call TRBJ1-6; weak D call: TRBD1 (5 bases). This CDR3 is built from 15 residues. The germline V gene has CDR1 SGDLS and CDR2 YYNGEE. Trimming shortened V by 4 bases and J by 7 bases, and 15 bases separated the two germline ends. The CDR3 here is CASSPTGTGNSPLHF. DNA of the CDR3: TGTGCCAGCAGCCCGACCGGGACGGGGAATTCACCCCTCCACTTT.